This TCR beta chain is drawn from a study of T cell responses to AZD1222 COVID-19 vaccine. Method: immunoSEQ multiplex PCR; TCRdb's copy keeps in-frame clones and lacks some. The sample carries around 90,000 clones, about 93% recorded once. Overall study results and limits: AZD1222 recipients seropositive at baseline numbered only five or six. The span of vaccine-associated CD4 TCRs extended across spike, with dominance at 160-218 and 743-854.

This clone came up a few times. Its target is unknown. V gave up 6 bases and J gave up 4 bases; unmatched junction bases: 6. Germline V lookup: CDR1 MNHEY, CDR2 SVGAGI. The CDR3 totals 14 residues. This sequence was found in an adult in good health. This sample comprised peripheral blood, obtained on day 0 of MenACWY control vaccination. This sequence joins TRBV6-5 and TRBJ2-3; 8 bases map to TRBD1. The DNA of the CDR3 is TGTGCCAGCAGGCCGGACAGGGTTTCAGATACGCAGTATTTT. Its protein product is CASRPDRVSDTQYF.